The 29 T cell receptor beta chains below come from one sample, sequenced in a study of blood T cell repertoires in COVID-19. Some clones are missing from TCRdb's copy, which holds only in-frame ones; the method was immunoSEQ multiplex PCR. The data hold 150,000 or so clones, with around 87% observed a single time. The sample was peripheral blood. The receptors come from a man aged 18 to 29 with acute or convalescent COVID-19.

This chain connects TRBV27 to TRBJ2-1; TRBD1 matches 8 bases. Germline-derived CDR1 and CDR2 are MNHEY and SMNVEV (reference sequence). The CDR3 contains 16 residues. V was clipped by 5 bases and J by 7 bases; unmatched bases: 13. The CDR3 loop is CASSLTTGVMGNEQFF. In DNA, the CDR3 is TGTGCCAGCAGTCTCACGACAGGGGTCATGGGGAATGAGCAGTTCTTC.

This clone was found a few times. The rearrangement joins TRBV4-1 to TRBJ1-6, with 9 bases that match TRBD1. Germline loops: CDR1 MGHRA, CDR2 YSYEKL. This CDR3 contains 16 residues. V was pared by 2 bases and J by 7 bases, with 6 bases of the junction left unmatched. The CDR3 is CASSQYRGLGNSPLHF. The CDR3, as DNA: TGCGCCAGCAGCCAATACAGGGGGCTGGGAAATTCACCCCTCCACTTT.

This chain uses TRBV12-5 with TRBJ1-5, with 7 bases identical to TRBD1. The germline V gene has CDR1 LGHNT and CDR2 FRNRAP. The CDR3 covers 14 residues. J was trimmed by 4 bases and V by 7 bases; bases with no gene match: 7. The CDR3 reads CASVRGTDNQPQHF. CDR3 nucleotide sequence: TGTGCTAGTGTCCGGGGGACAGATAATCAGCCCCAGCATTTT.

This rearrangement joins TRBV12-3 or TRBV12-4 to TRBJ2-3, with D maybe TRBD2 (5 bases). Between the trimmed V and J ends, which lost 8 bases and 6 bases, there was a span of 12 bases. The CDR3 length is 12 residues. The CDR3, as DNA: TGTGCCAGCGTCTCCCGGGATGATACGCAGTATTTT. This codes for CASVSRDDTQYF.

This chain joins TRBV5-4 and TRBJ2-1, with D maybe TRBD2 (6 bases). Germline CDR1 SGHNT, CDR2 YYREEE (reference sequence). V dropped 5 bases and J dropped 2 bases, with 8 bases sitting between them. This CDR3 spans 13 amino acids. This CDR3 is CASRGGTYNEQFF. The DNA for the CDR3 is TGTGCCAGCAGGGGGGGTACCTACAATGAGCAGTTCTTC.

This clone came up once. The chain employs TRBV30 and TRBJ1-3; D is ambiguous. Germline loops: CDR1 GTSNPN, CDR2 SVGIG (reference sequence). The V end was cut by 6 bases, the J end by 4 bases, with 13 bases between. The CDR3 is 13 residues long. CDR3 nucleotides: TGTGCCTGCCAGATGGGCTTGGGAAACACCATATATTTT. Translation gives CACQMGLGNTIYF.

This chain links TRBV5-1 with TRBJ1-6; 8 nucleotides align to TRBD1. The germline V gene encodes CDR1 SGHRS and CDR2 YFSETQ. The length of the CDR3 is 15 residues. The junction had 10 bases not matched to a gene; V was cut back by 4 bases and J by 10 bases. CDR3 nucleotide sequence: TGCGCCAGCAGCGCGTCGGGACAGGTTGAGTCACCCCTCCACTTT. It specifies CASSASGQVESPLHF.

The chain uses TRBV18 and TRBJ1-1; no firm D call. Germline-derived CDR1 and CDR2 are KGHSH and LQKENI. The CDR3 has 16 amino acids. Deletions cut 2 bases from V and 0 bases from J, with 13 bases between. CDR3 nucleotide sequence: TGTGCCAGCTCACCAATTTCCGGGGATATGAACACTGAAGCTTTCTTT. The encoded protein is CASSPISGDMNTEAFF.

V gene TRBV7-8 combines with J gene TRBJ2-7; D perhaps matches TRBD1 (6 bases). The CDR3 length is 15 residues. Trimming shortened V by 0 bases and J by 0 bases, and 9 bases separated the two germline ends. In germline, CDR1 is SGHVS, CDR2 FQNEAQ. As DNA, the CDR3 is TGTGCCAGCAGCTTAGCGGGGGCCAACTCCTACGAGCAGTACTTC. Its translation is CASSLAGANSYEQYF.

The chain uses TRBV24-1 and TRBJ2-1; perhaps TRBD2 as D (7 bases). The V end lost 6 bases, the J end lost 0 bases, and 8 bases lay between the germline ends. Germline CDR1 and CDR2: KGHDR and SFDVKD. This CDR3 has 14 amino acids. The CDR3 sequence is CATSRGASYNEQFF. The CDR3 nucleotides are TGTGCCACCAGTCGGGGGGCCTCCTACAATGAGCAGTTCTTC.

This chain uses TRBV5-8 with TRBJ2-7; a weak D match, TRBD1 (6 bases). CDR3 length: 14 amino acids. The germline gives CDR1 SGHTS, CDR2 YDEGEE. V dropped 6 bases and J dropped 4 bases, with 17 bases sitting between them. This CDR3 is CASNPRGHTYEQYF. DNA of the CDR3: TGTGCCAGCAACCCGAGGGGACACACGTACGAGCAGTACTTC.

The J gene is TRBJ1-4, the V gene TRBV28; D gene uncertain. Germline CDR1 reads MDHEN; CDR2 reads SYDVKM. The CDR3 consists of 14 residues. V lost 6 bases and J 3 bases, leaving 11 bases between the germline ends. This chain's CDR3 is CASSLEDSNEKLFF. The CDR3 DNA sequence: TGTGCCAGCAGCCTGGAGGACTCTAATGAAAAACTGTTTTTT.

The CDR3 reads CASSLAPGVPNYGYTF. CDR3 coding DNA: TGTGCCAGCAGCTTAGCGCCAGGGGTCCCTAACTATGGCTACACCTTC. The V call is TRBV7-2, the J call TRBJ1-2, with D tentatively TRBD1 (6 bases). Germline-derived CDR1 and CDR2 are SGHTA and FQGNSA. Trimming removed 0 bases from V and 0 bases from J, with 11 bases in between. The CDR3 totals 16 residues. The whole variable domain, remainder taken from reference TRBV7-2 and TRBJ1-2, is GAGVSQSPSNKVTEKGKDVELRCDPISGHTALYWYRQSLGQGLEFLIYFQGNSAPDKSGLPSDRFSAERTGGSVSTLTIQRTQQEDSAVYLCASSLAPGVPNYGYTFGSGTRLTVV.

This chain connects TRBV10-2 to TRBJ1-5; 8 nucleotides agree with TRBD1. V shed 7 bases and J 3 bases; nucleotides not matched to a gene: 2. This CDR3 region has 13 residues. Germline V gives CDR1 WSHSY, CDR2 SAAADI. The CDR3 sequence: CASMTGVNQPQHF. The DNA for the CDR3 is TGCGCCAGCATGACAGGGGTCAATCAGCCCCAGCATTTT.

This clone appeared a few times. Other DNA sequences of this sample code for an identical CDR3. This sequence joins TRBV6-5 and TRBJ1-5; D perhaps matches TRBD1 (5 bases). V lost 6 bases, J lost 1 base, and 7 bases lay in between. Looked up from germline, CDR1 is MNHEY and CDR2 is SVGAGI. This CDR3 spans 13 amino acids. The CDR3 sequence is CASREGSNQPQHF. The CDR3 DNA sequence: TGTGCCAGCAGGGAGGGGAGCAATCAGCCCCAGCATTTT.

The chain is built from TRBV19 and TRBJ1-2, with 8 bases matching TRBD1. This CDR3 has 16 amino acids. CDR1 is LNHDA, CDR2 SQIVND, per germline (reference sequence). With V trimmed by 4 bases and J by 1 base, 8 bases remained unmatched. The chain's CDR3 is CASSSLTGEDNYGYTF. The CDR3 coding sequence is TGTGCCAGTAGTAGTTTGACAGGGGAGGATAACTATGGCTACACCTTC. The whole variable domain, remainder taken from reference TRBV19 and TRBJ1-2, is DGGITQSPKYLFRKEGQNVTLSCEQNLNHDAMYWYRQDPGQGLRLIYYSQIVNDFQKGDIAEGYSVSREKKESFPLTVTSAQKNPTAFYLCASSSLTGEDNYGYTFGSGTRLTVV.

The genes are TRBV27 and TRBJ2-1; a possible D gene is TRBD1 (5 bases). V lost 1 base, J lost 0 bases, and 16 bases lay in between. CDR1 MNHEY and CDR2 SMNVEV come from the germline V gene (reference sequence). The CDR3 has 18 residues. The CDR3 protein is CASSLLIGAPPSYNEQFF. The CDR3 DNA reads TGTGCCAGCAGTTTATTGATAGGGGCCCCCCCCTCCTACAATGAGCAGTTCTTC.

This chain links TRBV4-1 with TRBJ2-7; perhaps TRBD1 as D (5 bases). Trimming took off 1 base at V and 2 bases at J, with 9 bases between the two ends. CDR1 and CDR2 from the germline V gene are MGHRA and YSYEKL. This CDR3 contains 14 residues. CDR3 in DNA: TGCGCCAGCAGCCAAGTTACAGGAACCTACGAGCAGTACTTC. Translation: CASSQVTGTYEQYF.

This clone has just one count. The gene calls are TRBV30 and TRBJ1-6; perhaps TRBD1 as D (6 bases). Trimming left V 3 bases short and J 11 bases short, with 17 bases between. The CDR3 has 14 amino acids. Germline V gene lookup returns CDR1 GTSNPN and CDR2 SVGIG (reference sequence). The DNA of the CDR3 is TGTGCCTGGAGCGCTACCAGGGGTGTAGCACCCCTCCACTTT. Translation: CAWSATRGVAPLHF.

The V and J genes are TRBV12-5 and TRBJ1-6; tentatively, D is TRBD1 (6 bases). CDR1 is LGHNT, CDR2 FRNRAP, per germline. Trimming shortened V by 0 bases and J by 7 bases, and 13 bases separated the two germline ends. The CDR3 covers 16 residues. The CDR3 sequence is CASGLVVIGGNSPLHF. The CDR3 DNA follows: TGTGCTAGTGGTTTGGTAGTCATAGGGGGAAATTCACCCCTCCACTTT. Complete variable domain (other parts from reference TRBV12-5 and TRBJ1-6): DARVTQTPRHKVTEMGQEVTMRCQPILGHNTVFWYRQTMMQGLELLAYFRNRAPLDDSGMPKDRFSAEMPDATLATLKIQPSEPRDSAVYFCASGLVVIGGNSPLHFGNGTRLTVT.

The table lists this clone with a count of one. This chain connects TRBV6-4 to TRBJ1-5; TRBD1 agrees at 9 bases. The CDR3 sequence is 19 residues long. V lost 6 bases and J lost 0; bases outside the gene matches: 15. Germline V lookup: CDR1 MRHNA, CDR2 SNTAGT. CDR3 loop: CASRGPGQGGYYSNQPQHF. The CDR3 nucleotides are TGTGCCAGCAGAGGTCCGGGACAGGGAGGGTATTATAGCAATCAGCCCCAGCATTTT.

The gene calls are TRBV7-8 and TRBJ2-1; the match to TRBD1 covers 7 bases. The length of the CDR3 is 18 residues. Germline-derived CDR1 and CDR2 are SGHVS and FQNEAQ. The V gene end was trimmed by 5 bases and the J gene end by 0 bases; junction bases not matched to a gene: 13. Written as DNA, the CDR3 is TGTGCCAGCAGCCCCCAAGGAAGGGGGCCCTCCTCCTACAATGAGCAGTTCTTC. Protein product: CASSPQGRGPSSYNEQFF.

The chain recombines TRBV7-2 with TRBJ1-3; a possible D gene is TRBD1 (5 bases). Germline lookup yields CDR1 SGHTA and CDR2 FQGNSA. Trimming removed 1 base from V and 3 bases from J, with 7 bases in between. The CDR3 contains 14 residues. CDR3 sequence reads: CASSLVQGGNTIYF. In nucleotides, the CDR3 is TGTGCCAGCAGCTTAGTTCAGGGTGGAAACACCATATATTTT.

This rearrangement joins TRBV4-1 to TRBJ1-6; 7 bases are a match to TRBD1. The CDR3 contains 20 residues. Germline V gene data show CDR1 as MGHRA and CDR2 as YSYEKL. The trim removed 0 bases at V and 7 bases at J, leaving 18 bases unmatched. The CDR3 region has the DNA TGCGCCAGCAGCCAAGATTTGAGACAGGGTATTATCTTTCTAAATTCACCCCTCCACTTT. Its protein product is CASSQDLRQGIIFLNSPLHF.

The chain combines TRBV7-2 with TRBJ2-2, with TRBD1 matching 7 bases. This CDR3 contains 15 residues. The junction had 5 bases not matched to a gene; V was cut back by 0 bases and J by 7 bases. CDR1 SGHTA and CDR2 FQGNSA come from the germline V gene. The CDR3 sequence is CASSLAGAGGGELFF. The CDR3 DNA sequence: TGTGCCAGCAGCTTAGCAGGGGCAGGGGGCGGGGAGCTGTTTTTT.

The chain carries TRBV6-4 and TRBJ2-2; D is unresolved. CDR3 length equals 13 residues. Trimming pared 3 bases from V and 5 bases from J, leaving 7 bases between. Germline V gives CDR1 MRHNA, CDR2 SNTAGT. The CDR3 is CASSERWTGELFF. The CDR3 region has the DNA TGTGCCAGCAGTGAACGGTGGACCGGGGAGCTGTTTTTT.

This chain joins TRBV11-2 and TRBJ2-2, with D possibly matching TRBD2 (5 bases). The V and J ends lost 4 bases and 4 bases respectively, with 10 bases between them. This CDR3 comprises 14 residues. Germline V lookup: CDR1 SGHAT, CDR2 FQNNGV. This CDR3 reads CASSWVGSTGELFF. DNA of the CDR3: TGTGCCAGCAGCTGGGTGGGGAGCACCGGGGAGCTGTTTTTT.

The chain joins TRBV4-1 to TRBJ2-3; 15 bases fit TRBD2. This CDR3 has 16 residues. Germline-derived CDR1 and CDR2 are MGHRA and YSYEKL. Unmatched junction bases numbered 2, after V lost 4 bases and J lost 3 bases. The CDR3 DNA reads TGCGCCAGCAGCCGGACTAGCGGGGGGGCAACAGATACGCAGTATTTT. Amino acid sequence: CASSRTSGGATDTQYF.

The genes are TRBV9 and TRBJ2-7; D might be TRBD2 (6 bases). The V end was cut by 3 bases, the J end by 6 bases, with 13 bases between. This CDR3 region has 13 residues. Per the germline V gene, CDR1 is SGDLS and CDR2 is YYNGEE. The CDR3: CASSDSLASEQYF. The DNA for the CDR3 is TGTGCCAGCAGCGACTCACTAGCTTCCGAGCAGTACTTC.